This note documents a single TCR beta chain sequence. Antigen unknown. The PCR used 60 Vbeta and 13 Jbeta primers. Profiling relied on immunoSEQ multiplex PCR, and the TCRdb table lists in-frame clones only, not all of them. The sample gives 100,000 to 150,000 clones, roughly 68% of which show up once; 4% to 5% is in the top ten. V was pared by 0 bases and J by 7 bases, with 12 bases between. Germline loops: CDR1 SGHTA, CDR2 FQGTGA. This CDR3 has 14 residues. This record comes from a study of cytomegalovirus exposure and HLA in healthy donors. Findings and caveats of the study: Several of the most significant clusters appeared linked to common viral pathogens, based on a later analysis. As immune exposure information, only CMV serostatus was available.

The rearrangement links TRBV7-3 to TRBJ1-2; D remains ambiguous. The TCR originated in a woman aged 50 to 65 in good health and CMV-seropositive. The sample taken for sequencing was PBMCs. The CDR3 reads CASSLTGGVRGYTF. The DNA for the CDR3 is TGTGCCAGCAGCTTAACGGGCGGGGTCCGTGGCTACACCTTC.